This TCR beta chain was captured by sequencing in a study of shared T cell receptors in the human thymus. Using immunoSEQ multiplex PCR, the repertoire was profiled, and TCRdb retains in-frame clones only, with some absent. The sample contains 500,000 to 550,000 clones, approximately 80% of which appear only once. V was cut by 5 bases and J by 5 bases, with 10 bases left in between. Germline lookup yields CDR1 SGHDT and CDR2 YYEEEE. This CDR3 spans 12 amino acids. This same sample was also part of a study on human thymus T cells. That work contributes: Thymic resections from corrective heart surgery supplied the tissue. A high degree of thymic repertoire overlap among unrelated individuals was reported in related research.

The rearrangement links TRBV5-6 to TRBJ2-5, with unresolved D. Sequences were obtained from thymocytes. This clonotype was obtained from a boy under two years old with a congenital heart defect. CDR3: CASRPEEETQYF. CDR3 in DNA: TGTGCCAGCAGACCCGAGGAGGAGACCCAGTACTTC.